Below are 21 T cell receptor beta chains sequenced from a single sample in a study of blood T cell repertoires in COVID-19. Clones were read by immunoSEQ multiplex PCR, and TCRdb kept only the in-frame ones, dropping some. The sample carries more than 150,000 clones, approximately 90% recorded once. Sequencing was performed on peripheral blood. The receptors come from a man between 70 and 80 years old with active or convalescent COVID-19.

The V gene is TRBV24-1, the J gene TRBJ1-5, with D tentatively TRBD1 (6 bases). Germline lookup yields CDR1 KGHDR and CDR2 SFDVKD. Trimming stripped 6 bases from V and 7 bases from J, with 9 bases between. The CDR3 is made up of 12 amino acids. DNA of the CDR3: TGTGCCACCAGTAAGGGGGAACAGCCCCAGCATTTT. Encoded protein: CATSKGEQPQHF.

This clone showed up just once. V gene TRBV19 combines with J gene TRBJ2-7, with a weak D call TRBD2 (6 bases). Germline CDR1 reads LNHDA; CDR2 reads SQIVND (reference sequence). The V end was cut by 5 bases, the J end by 3 bases, with 11 bases between. This CDR3 is built from 13 residues. This CDR3 is CASSATGDYEQYF. The DNA of the CDR3 is TGTGCCAGTAGTGCGACGGGGGACTACGAGCAGTACTTC.

This clone was seen only once. This sequence joins TRBV7-8 and TRBJ2-3; D unclear. The germline gives CDR1 SGHVS, CDR2 FQNEAQ. Trimming took off 2 bases at V and 0 bases at J, with 9 bases between the two ends. The length of the CDR3 is 15 residues. CDR3 region: CASSLYPVSTDTQYF. The CDR3, as DNA: TGTGCCAGCAGCTTATATCCAGTTAGCACAGATACGCAGTATTTT.

This CDR3 reads CASSLVTGNNYGYTF. The CDR3 DNA sequence: TGTGCCAGCAGCTTGGTTACAGGGAATAACTATGGCTACACCTTC. The rearrangement uses TRBV5-6 and TRBJ1-2; D might be TRBD1 (6 bases). The CDR3 spans 15 residues. Germline CDR1 is SGHDT and CDR2 is YYEEEE. V was trimmed by 0 bases and J by 1 base, leaving 10 bases between them.

The chain has TRBV11-2 and TRBJ2-3, with 13 positions matching TRBD2. This CDR3 is built from 17 residues. CDR1 SGHAT and CDR2 FQNNGV come from the germline V gene. V lost 5 bases and J lost 2; bases outside the gene matches: 7. In DNA form, the CDR3 reads TGTGCCAGCAGCAAAAGCGGACTAGCGGGGGCCACAGATACGCAGTATTTT. Its translation is CASSKSGLAGATDTQYF.

V is TRBV7-2 and J is TRBJ1-6, with 7 bases that match TRBD1. CDR1 and CDR2 (germline): SGHTA, FQGNSA. Germline trimming cut 6 bases from V and 13 bases from J; bases unmatched to any gene: 9. The length of the CDR3 is 13 residues. This CDR3 reads CASRPTGFFPLHF. The CDR3 coding sequence is TGTGCCAGCAGGCCGACAGGGTTCTTTCCCCTCCACTTT.

This clone was seen only a few times. The chain employs TRBV6-2 or TRBV6-3 and TRBJ1-2; 10 bases map to TRBD1. V shed 6 bases, J shed 5 bases, and the junction held 15 bases outside the gene matches. CDR1 and CDR2 from the germline V gene are MNHEY and SVGEGT. This CDR3 is 17 amino acids long. CDR3 protein: CASSPHRDRGALYGYTF. The CDR3 region has the DNA TGTGCCAGCAGCCCTCACCGGGACAGGGGCGCCCTATATGGCTACACCTTC.

The chain combines TRBV5-6 with TRBJ1-4, with a possible D match to TRBD1 (5 bases). Germline lookup yields CDR1 SGHDT and CDR2 YYEEEE. This CDR3 has 11 amino acids. V gave up 4 bases and J gave up 8 bases, with 6 bases separating them. In DNA, the CDR3 is TGTGCCAGCAGCGGGGGGGAAAAACTGTTTTTT. It specifies CASSGGEKLFF.

The chain uses TRBV6-5 and TRBJ2-7, with 7 bases that match TRBD1. The J segment lost 3 bases and the V segment lost 4 bases, leaving 9 bases of the junction unmatched. Germline V gene data show CDR1 as MNHEY and CDR2 as SVGAGI. The CDR3 is 15 residues long. The CDR3 region is CASSFTGTAYYEQYF. Written as DNA, the CDR3 is TGTGCCAGCAGTTTCACCGGGACAGCCTACTACGAGCAGTACTTC.

This clone was counted only a few times. This chain connects TRBV5-1 to TRBJ2-1; no clear D gene. The CDR3 runs to 15 residues. The V end was cut by 0 bases, the J end by 8 bases, with 15 bases between. In germline, CDR1 is SGHRS, CDR2 YFSETQ. CDR3 sequence (DNA): TGCGCCAGCAGCTTGGGCTTGGCGGCTAACGATGAGCAGTTCTTC. Encoded protein: CASSLGLAANDEQFF. Filled out from reference TRBV5-1 and TRBJ2-1, the complete variable domain reads KAGVTQTPRYLIKTRGQQVTLSCSPISGHRSVSWYQQTPGQGLQFLFEYFSETQRNKGNFPGRFSGRQFSNSRSEMNVSTLELGDSALYLCASSLGLAANDEQFFGPGTRLTVL.

V is TRBV5-5 and J is TRBJ2-7; 7 nucleotides align to TRBD2. The V segment lost 4 bases and the J segment 0 bases; nucleotides outside the gene matches: 7. The germline gives CDR1 SGHKS, CDR2 YYEKEE (reference sequence). CDR3 length: 15 amino acids. In DNA, the CDR3 is TGTGCCAGCAGCCCCGTCGGGGGGAGCTCCTACGAGCAGTACTTC. This encodes CASSPVGGSSYEQYF.

The V and J genes are TRBV7-9 and TRBJ2-3, with D possibly TRBD2 on 5 matching bases. From germline, CDR1 is SEHNR and CDR2 FQNEAQ (reference sequence). The V end lost 1 base, the J end lost 3 bases, and 8 bases lay between the germline ends. The CDR3 loop spans 14 amino acids. The CDR3 is CASSLVGGTDTQYF. The CDR3 DNA is TGTGCCAGCAGCTTAGTCGGCGGGACAGATACGCAGTATTTT. Using reference TRBV7-9 and TRBJ2-3 for the parts outside the CDR3, the full variable domain is DTGVSQNPRHKITKRGQNVTFRCDPISEHNRLYWYRQTLGQGPEFLTYFQNEAQLEKSRLLSDRFSAERPKGSFSTLEIQRTEQGDSAMYLCASSLVGGTDTQYFGPGTRLTVL.

The rearrangement links TRBV19 to TRBJ1-5, with D perhaps TRBD1 (5 bases). This CDR3 is built from 17 residues. V was shortened by 0 bases and J by 0 bases, with 12 bases between the two germline ends. CDR1 is LNHDA and CDR2 is SQIVND in the germline V gene (reference sequence). The CDR3 nucleotides read TGTGCCAGTAGTATAGATCGGGAGGGGTATAGCAATCAGCCCCAGCATTTT. Translated: CASSIDREGYSNQPQHF.

The rearrangement joins TRBV28 to TRBJ2-4; 10 bases match TRBD1. With V trimmed by 3 bases and J by 6 bases, 2 bases remained unmatched. Germline CDR1 MDHEN, CDR2 SYDVKM. This CDR3 is built from 14 residues. CDR3 coding DNA: TGTGCCAGCAGTTTGGGGACAGGGGTAAACATTCAGTACTTC. Translated, it gives CASSLGTGVNIQYF.

The gene calls are TRBV6-1 and TRBJ2-3; 14 bases agree with TRBD2. J gave up 2 bases and V 2 bases, and 21 bases lay outside the gene matches. The length of the CDR3 is 23 residues. CDR1 and CDR2 (germline): MNHNS, SASEGT. The DNA of the CDR3 is TGTGCCAGCAGTGAATTCCCCGGGACTAGCGGGAGTTTTAGACGGAGAGACACAGATACGCAGTATTTT. Protein product: CASSEFPGTSGSFRRRDTDTQYF.

This rearrangement joins TRBV2 to TRBJ1-5; no firm D call. Deletions cut 6 bases from V and 5 bases from J, with 17 bases between. This CDR3 contains 15 residues. CDR1 SNHLY and CDR2 FYNNEI come from the germline V gene. This chain's CDR3 is CASRGTRGRDQPQHF. Written as DNA, the CDR3 is TGTGCCAGCAGGGGTACTCGGGGTAGAGATCAGCCCCAGCATTTT.

The V call is TRBV24-1, the J call TRBJ2-7, with 8 bases aligning to TRBD1. Losses at the gene ends were 3 bases for V and 6 bases for J; bases not matched to a gene: 12. Looked up from germline, CDR1 is KGHDR and CDR2 is SFDVKD. This CDR3 contains 16 residues. The CDR3 DNA reads TGTGCCACCAGTGATCCTCGGACAGGGATTTCCGGCGAGCAGTACTTC. Residues: CATSDPRTGISGEQYF.

The rearrangement uses TRBV5-1 and TRBJ1-6, with 11 bases identical to TRBD1. The V gene's germline CDR1 is SGHRS and CDR2 YFSETQ. V shed 5 bases and J 10 bases; nucleotides not matched to a gene: 14. The CDR3 covers 17 residues. CDR3 sequence reads: CASRREIRDRGESPLHF. CDR3 in DNA: TGCGCCAGCAGGCGAGAGATAAGGGACAGGGGGGAATCACCCCTCCACTTT.

The chain couples TRBV7-2 to TRBJ2-3; D perhaps matches TRBD2 (6 bases). The V end was cut by 5 bases, the J end by 3 bases, with 21 bases between. Per the germline V gene, CDR1 is SGHTA and CDR2 is FQGNSA. The CDR3 is 17 amino acids. The DNA of the CDR3 is TGTGCCAGCAGCCCAACCTGGGGGGTCGTGGGTACAGATACGCAGTATTTT. Protein sequence: CASSPTWGVVGTDTQYF.

V usage is TRBV2 and J usage is TRBJ2-2, with 12 positions matching TRBD2. The CDR3 extends over 17 amino acids. V shed 4 bases and J 7 bases; nucleotides not matched to a gene: 10. CDR1 is SNHLY, CDR2 FYNNEI, per germline. CDR3 DNA sequence: TGTGCCAGCAGTGGAAATGGACTAGCGGGGTACCACGGGGAGCTGTTTTTT. Amino acids: CASSGNGLAGYHGELFF.

The chain combines TRBV28 with TRBJ2-2; D remains unclear. The CDR3 covers 15 residues. In germline, CDR1 is MDHEN, CDR2 SYDVKM. V was clipped by 6 bases and J by 0 bases, with 11 bases between them. The CDR3 reads CASRKRLTNTGELFF. Here the CDR3 DNA reads TGTGCCAGCAGGAAAAGACTTACGAACACCGGGGAGCTGTTTTTT.